This T cell receptor beta chain was identified in a study of T cell repertoires and leukemia-associated antigens. Notes on the study in general: The four groups had similar numbers of Vbeta, Jbeta genes and CDR3s. Expanded clones' antigen specificity and function were not directly tested.

With 6 bases removed from V and 0 bases from J, the gap between germline ends came to 9 bases. This CDR3 is 14 amino acids long. Germline V lookup: CDR1 MGHDK, CDR2 SYGVNS. This clonotype has a count of ten or more. Its antigen is as yet unknown. From the 5' RACE reads, TCRdb called clonotypes with MiXCR, one entry per CDR3 protein. The data hold more than 12,000 distinct CDR3 sequences, with 30% to 45% observed a single time. The chain links TRBV25-1 to TRBJ1-5, with D perhaps TRBD1 (5 bases). The specimen sequenced was CD3+ T cells sorted from blood and cultured. The sequence derives from a female donor in good health. The CDR3 is CASSAGDSNQPQHF. The CDR3 DNA follows: TGTGCCAGCAGCGCGGGGGATAGCAATCAGCCCCAGCATTTT.